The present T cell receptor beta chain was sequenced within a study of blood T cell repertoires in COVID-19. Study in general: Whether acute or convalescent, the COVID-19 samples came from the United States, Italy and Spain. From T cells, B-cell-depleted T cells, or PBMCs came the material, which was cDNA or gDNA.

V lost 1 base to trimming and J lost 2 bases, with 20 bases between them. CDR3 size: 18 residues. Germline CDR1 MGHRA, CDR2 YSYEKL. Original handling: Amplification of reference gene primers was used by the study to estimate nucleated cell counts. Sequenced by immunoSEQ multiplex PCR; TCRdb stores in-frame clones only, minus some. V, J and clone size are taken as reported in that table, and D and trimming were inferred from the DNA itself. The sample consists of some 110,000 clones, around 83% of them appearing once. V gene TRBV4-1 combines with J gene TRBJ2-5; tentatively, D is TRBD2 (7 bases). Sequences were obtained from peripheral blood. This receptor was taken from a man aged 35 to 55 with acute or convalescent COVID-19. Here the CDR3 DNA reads TGCGCCAGCAGCCAAGGCCCTCGAGGGGGGGGAAAACAAGAGACCCAGTACTTC. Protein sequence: CASSQGPRGGGKQETQYF.